Below are 5 T cell receptor beta chains sequenced from a single sample in a study of blood T cell repertoires in COVID-19. The repertoire was sequenced with immunoSEQ multiplex PCR; TCRdb's copy has only in-frame clones and lacks some. This table holds under 300,000 clones, 70% to 90% found once. Sequenced: peripheral blood. All receptors come from a man in his 60s with acute or convalescent COVID-19.

The rearrangement joins TRBV5-1 to TRBJ1-1; a weak D match, TRBD1 (6 bases). Germline-derived CDR1 and CDR2 are SGHRS and YFSETQ. Trimming removed 0 bases at V and 1 base at J, with 25 bases between. The CDR3 covers 20 residues. This CDR3 is CASSLAGMRGTTLWNTEAFF. The CDR3 bases are TGCGCCAGCAGCTTGGCGGGTATGAGAGGGACAACTCTCTGGAACACTGAAGCTTTCTTT.

The chain has TRBV6-5 and TRBJ2-3; TRBD2 aligns across 9 bases. The CDR3 is 15 amino acids. Germline V gene sequence: CDR1 MNHEY, CDR2 SVGAGI. The ends lost 7 bases at V and 0 bases at J; junction bases unmatched: 5. The CDR3 DNA is TGTGCCAGCACCGTGACTAGCGGTAGCACAGATACGCAGTATTTT. Its protein product is CASTVTSGSTDTQYF.

This sequence joins TRBV6-6 and TRBJ2-5, with D hard to call. The CDR3 loop spans 12 amino acids. Germline V CDR1 and CDR2: MNHNY, SVGAGI (reference sequence). Trimming took off 4 bases at V and 7 bases at J, with 10 bases between the two ends. CDR3 DNA: TGTGCCAGCAGTTCCCCATCCGGGACCCAGTACTTC. It yields the protein CASSSPSGTQYF.

The rearrangement links TRBV11-2 to TRBJ2-7; the D gene is possibly TRBD1 (5 bases). Germline lookup yields CDR1 SGHAT and CDR2 FQNNGV. Trimming left V 5 bases short and J 2 bases short, with 16 bases between. The CDR3 is 15 amino acids. The CDR3 loop reads CASSPRTWPPYEQYF. The CDR3 DNA sequence: TGTGCCAGCAGCCCGCGGACATGGCCGCCCTACGAGCAGTACTTC.

This chain connects TRBV27 to TRBJ2-5; 7 nucleotides line up with TRBD1. The germline V gene has CDR1 MNHEY and CDR2 SMNVEV (reference sequence). V dropped 4 bases and J dropped 5; count of bases not matched to a gene: 7. CDR3 length equals 14 residues. CDR3 protein: CASSSLDRVETQYF. In DNA, the CDR3 is TGTGCCAGCAGTTCCCTCGACAGGGTCGAGACCCAGTACTTC.